A selection of T cell receptor beta chains follows, all from one sample in a study of Graves' ophthalmopathy and Graves' hyperthyroidism. MiXCR, run by TCRdb on the multiplex PCR reads, gives a single entry per CDR3 protein. This sample yields a few hundred thousand distinct CDR3 sequences, of which roughly 21% are seen a single time; around 3.2% belongs to the top ten. Input material: peripheral blood. These receptors originate from a woman younger than 35 with stable Graves' hyperthyroidism. Both conserved end residues are part of each CDR3. A D gene is named only where the DNA matches it firmly. Only some rows state a clone size, as once, few, many or a class for expanded clones.

cdr3_aa | cdr3_nt | d_call | clone_size | j_call | v_call
CASSFAGVSGYTF | TGTGCCAGCAGTTTCGCGGGGGTGTCAGGCTACACCTTC | NA | NA | TRBJ1-2 | TRBV12-3/TRBV12-4
CASSQGVAGGNYEQYF | TGCGCCAGCAGCCAAGGAGTGGCGGGAGGTAATTACGAGCAGTACTTC | TRBD2 | many | TRBJ2-7 | TRBV4-3
CASSFGRLGGEQYF | TGTGCCAGCAGTTTCGGGCGCCTGGGTGGAGAGCAGTACTTC | NA | many | TRBJ2-7 | TRBV12-3/TRBV12-4
CASSSIAGPYEQYF | TGTGCCAGCAGCTCAATAGCGGGCCCCTACGAGCAGTACTTC | TRBD2 | many | TRBJ2-7 | TRBV7-2
CASSLNRAEQYF | TGTGCCAGCTCCCTCAACAGGGCCGAGCAGTACTTC | NA | NA | TRBJ2-7 | TRBV18
CASIGQGNTGELCF | TGTGCCAGCATAGGGCAGGGGAACACCGGGGAGCTGTGTTTT | NA | NA | TRBJ2-2 | TRBV2
CAWSGEGPISYNEQFF | TGTGCCTGGAGCGGGGAGGGTCCCATCTCCTACAATGAGCAGTTCTTC | TRBD2 | NA | TRBJ2-1 | TRBV30
CAWSAGGHLVSPLHF | TGTGCCTGGAGTGCTGGGGGACACCTTGTTTCACCCCTCCACTTT | NA | NA | TRBJ1-6 | TRBV30
CASSFGGGMYEQYF | TGTGCCAGCAGTTTTGGCGGGGGTATGTACGAGCAGTACTTC | TRBD2 | NA | TRBJ2-7 | TRBV6-5
CASSSRDYRGETQYF | TGTGCCAGCAGCTCGCGGGACTACAGAGGGGAGACCCAGTACTTC | TRBD2 | many | TRBJ2-5 | TRBV7-9